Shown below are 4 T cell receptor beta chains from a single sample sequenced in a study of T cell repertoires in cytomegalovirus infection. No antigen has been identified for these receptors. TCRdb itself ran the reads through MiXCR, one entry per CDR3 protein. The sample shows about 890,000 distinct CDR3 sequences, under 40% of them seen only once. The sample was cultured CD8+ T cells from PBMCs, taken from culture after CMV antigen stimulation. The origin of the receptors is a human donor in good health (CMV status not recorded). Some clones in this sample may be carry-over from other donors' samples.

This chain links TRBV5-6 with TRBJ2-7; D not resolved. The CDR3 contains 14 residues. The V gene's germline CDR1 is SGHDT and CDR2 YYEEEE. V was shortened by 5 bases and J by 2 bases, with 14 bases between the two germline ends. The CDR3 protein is CASRRGRGAYEQYV. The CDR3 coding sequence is TGTGCCAGCAGACGCGGACGCGGAGCCTACGAGCAGTACGTC.

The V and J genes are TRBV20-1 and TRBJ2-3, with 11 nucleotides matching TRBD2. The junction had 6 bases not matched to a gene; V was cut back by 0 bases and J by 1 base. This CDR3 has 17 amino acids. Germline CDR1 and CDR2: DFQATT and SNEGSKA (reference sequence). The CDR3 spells CSARDNSGGAGTDTQYF. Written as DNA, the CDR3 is TGCAGTGCTAGAGATAATAGCGGGGGGGCGGGCACAGATACGCAGTATTTT.

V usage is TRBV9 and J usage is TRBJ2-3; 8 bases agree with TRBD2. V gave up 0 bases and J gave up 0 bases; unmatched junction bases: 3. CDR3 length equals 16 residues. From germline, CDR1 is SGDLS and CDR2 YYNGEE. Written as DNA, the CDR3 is TGTGCCAGCAGCGTAGAGAGCGGGGGAAGCACAGATACGCAGTATTTT. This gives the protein CASSVESGGSTDTQYF. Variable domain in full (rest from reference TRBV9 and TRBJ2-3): DSGVTQTPKHLITATGQRVTLRCSPRSGDLSVYWYQQSLDQGLQFLIQYYNGEERAKGNILERFSAQQFPDLHSELNLSSLELGDSALYFCASSVESGGSTDTQYFGPGTRLTVL.

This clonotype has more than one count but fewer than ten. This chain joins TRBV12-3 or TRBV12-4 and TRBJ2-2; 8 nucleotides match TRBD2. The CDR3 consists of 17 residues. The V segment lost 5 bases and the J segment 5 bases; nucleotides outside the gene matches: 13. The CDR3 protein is CASSPNPGLVGTGELFF. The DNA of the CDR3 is TGTGCCAGCAGTCCCAATCCGGGACTAGTAGGTACCGGGGAGCTGTTTTTT.